This entry features one T cell receptor (beta chain) sequence. The specificity of this receptor is unknown. Per-base quality was not reported, and no clone a single base away is much larger than it. Trimming removed 2 bases from V and 4 bases from J, leaving 12 bases between the germline ends. As encoded in the germline V gene, CDR1 is SGHTA while CDR2 is FQGTGA. From the cysteine up to the phenylalanine, the CDR3 has a length of 14 residues. Of the read, only the CDR3 DNA is kept; its 42 bases are in frame from base 1. This record comes from a study of regulatory T cells in long-lasting Graves disease (dated by TCRdb to the early 2020s). As for the study more broadly: In the newly diagnosed Graves' disease group, patients had been taking antithyroid drugs for less than 3 months. The study was registered as a clinical trial and conducted in China. Patients with persistent Graves' disease were compared with patients with newly diagnosed Graves' disease using TCR sequencing and RNA sequencing of peripheral blood. A total of roughly 35 samples underwent TCR sequencing: around 13 from persistent and approximately 20 from newly diagnosed Graves' disease patients.

To prepare the library, multiplex PCR was applied. Data came from an Illumina HiSeq 4000. CDR3 regions were amplified by Arm-PCR with iRepertoire HTBI primers to construct TCR beta libraries. Before sequencing, the PCR products underwent gel purification. On the study's bioinformatics: Gene usage analysis of CDR3 amino acid clonotypes used the roughly 60 TRBV and 14 to 15 TRBJ segments found across samples. COPE and FqMerger were used to merge filtered high-quality paired reads into contigs. BLAST was used to align contigs to the IMGT TRBV, TRBD and TRBJ reference genes, and CDR3 was defined following IMGT. Highly expanded clones were defined as clonotypes with a frequency above 0.1%. Shannon entropy served as the measure of repertoire diversity, while the Gini coefficient captured V-J evenness. A clonotype was considered public if more than one individual shared it. TCRdb's own reprocessing of the public reads used fastp at Q25 and MiXCR and kept productive beta chains. Each CDR3 protein appears once, grouped with its most common genes and DNA. The V and J calls shown here were made by TCRdb, not taken from the authors' results. The sample table contains about 540,000 distinct CDR3 sequences; only one count was recorded for about 13% of them. The top ten clonotypes cover about 9.1% of the sample.

Overall study outcomes, separate from this receptor: More public clonotypes were shared among persistent patients (under 3,000) than among newly diagnosed patients (roughly 1,000). Only the TCR beta chain was sequenced and analyzed. Only peripheral blood was studied, because thyroid tissue, the primary lesion, was inaccessible. Compared with newly diagnosed patients, patients with persistent Graves' disease had lower TCR Shannon entropy and fewer highly expanded clones, which suggests clonal expansion. The authors noted that the small sample size was a limitation that may lower accuracy. Persistent disease showed preferential use of TRBV28, TRBJ1-2 and TRBJ2-5, whereas newly diagnosed disease favored TRBV20-1 and TRBJ2-1.

What this sample's time point label stands for: newly diagnosed GD, antithyroid drugs for less than 3 months. For both TCR sequencing and RNA sequencing, RNA was extracted from PBMCs using TRIzol. Graves' disease was diagnosed according to American Thyroid Association guidelines. Patients were recruited from an endocrinology department in Xi'an, China. Each patient gave 7 to 9.5 milliliters of peripheral blood, collected in an EDTA anticoagulant tube. PBMCs were isolated by Ficoll Paque Plus density gradient separation without further T cell sorting. RNA quality was checked with an Agilent 2100 Bioanalyzer and agarose gel, and concentration with a NanoDrop 2000. The data were also submitted as part of a second study, on T cells in Graves' hyperthyroidism and ophthalmopathy. Per the second study: Stable Graves' hyperthyroidism was defined as no progression to ophthalmopathy during 18 months of follow-up. Hyperthyroidism patients were newly diagnosed, had a disease duration of under 2 months, and were aged 18 to 65 years. Patients with uncontrolled infections, other autoimmune diseases, pregnancy or lactation were excluded. Diagnoses were based on clinical symptoms, serum thyroxine and TRAb, thyroid ultrasound and orbital computed tomography. The TCR CDR3 was subjected to a first round of RT-PCR using the HTBI primer set and the Qiagen OneStep RT-PCR kit. Most expanded thyroid clonotypes (frequency above 0.001) were also detected in blood, suggesting blood repertoires may reflect thyroid immune responses. A 13 V-J signature model separated ophthalmopathy from stable hyperthyroidism, with just over 85% sensitivity and 81% to 83% specificity in cross-validation and 80%/75% in testing. In validation, progression to ophthalmopathy was predicted by the model with around 70% sensitivity and 72% to 85% specificity, a median of roughly 6 months before onset. To identify distinguishing TCR V-J signatures, a discovery cohort of 100 or so patients was used, comprising some 43 with Graves' ophthalmopathy and around 57 with stable Graves' hyperthyroidism. An independent validation cohort of fewer than 20 hyperthyroidism patients and about 15 patients who later progressed to ophthalmopathy tested prospective prediction of ophthalmopathy. The 85 to 100 discovery patients were divided at random into training and test sets in a 7:3 ratio. Thyroid tissue and blood T-cell repertoires from six Graves' hyperthyroidism patients were also compared in the study. After sampling, hyperthyroidism patients received methimazole starting at 30 mg daily, and ophthalmopathy patients received high-dose intravenous methylprednisolone. Libraries were constructed in a second round of multiplex PCR, after which size selection and purification were carried out. Libraries were sequenced paired-end with 100 bp reads on an Illumina HiSeq2000. Raw data were processed with SOAPnuke, discarding reads with adapters, uncalled bases, mean Phred below 15, or no exact constant-primer or identifier match. COPE v1.2.5 was used to merge high-quality paired reads, and clonotypes were defined as unique nucleotide sequences. MiTCR v1.1 was used to align clonotypes to the IMGT TRBV, TRBD and TRBJ reference segments. The analysis included only V-J combinations with a frequency above 0.0001, which together covered around 99% of the repertoires. The TCS score was defined as F50 (clonal expansion) divided by E x V (chaos), with BLOSUM62-based TCRdist calculated between CDR3 peptides within each V-J. Welch's t-statistics and random forest reduced around 510 V-J features to roughly 13, which were used in a naive Bayes classifier (R e1071). Sample size was not statistically predetermined, and blinding of investigators to group allocation was not performed. TCR Vbeta CDR3 sequencing of approximately 140 peripheral blood samples (over 40 ophthalmopathy, approximately 80 hyperthyroidism and approximately 17 progressor patients) is reported in the paper.

The input for sequencing was peripheral blood mononuclear cells (PBMCs), taken at new diagnosis, from a patient treated with antithyroid drugs. This TCR was recovered from a man between 25 and 39 years old with Graves disease. Donor details come from another sample of the same person, matched by shared clones. Recombination joined TRBV7-3 with TRBJ2-7; the D gene lacks a confident call. The CDR3 here reads CASSLRDNGYEQYF. The base sequence is TGTGCCAGCAGCTTACGAGACAACGGATACGAGCAGTACTTC.